This entry lists 16 T cell receptor beta chains sequenced from one sample in a study of Graves' ophthalmopathy and Graves' hyperthyroidism. TCR beta CDR3 amplification used RNA transcripts. The authors performed first-round RT-PCR with HTBI primers and then a second-round multiplex PCR. TCRdb itself ran the multiplex PCR reads through MiXCR, one entry per CDR3 protein. The sample records 650,000 to 900,000 distinct CDR3 sequences, 35% to 50% being singletons. Sequenced input: peripheral blood. All receptors derive from an adult man with Graves' ophthalmopathy.

The chain joins TRBV6-5 to TRBJ2-7; D unresolved. Germline V gives CDR1 MNHEY, CDR2 SVGAGI. The CDR3 loop spans 16 amino acids. V was shortened by 2 bases and J by 2 bases, with 16 bases between the two germline ends. The CDR3: CASSYGFRFGTYEQYF. CDR3 in DNA: TGTGCCAGCAGTTACGGTTTCCGGTTCGGTACCTACGAGCAGTACTTC.

This chain links TRBV20-1 with TRBJ2-5; TRBD2 aligns across 11 bases. The V and J ends lost 6 bases and 4 bases, in that order; junction bases with no gene match: 10. This CDR3 is 15 amino acids long. Germline values: CDR1 DFQATT, CDR2 SNEGSKA (reference sequence). CDR3 loop: CSAQPGLAAPETQYF. The DNA of the CDR3 is TGCAGTGCACAGCCGGGACTAGCGGCCCCAGAGACCCAGTACTTC.

V gene TRBV20-1 combines with J gene TRBJ2-7, with 7 positions matching TRBD2. CDR1 is DFQATT and CDR2 is SNEGSKA in the germline V gene (reference sequence). This CDR3 is built from 14 residues. V gave up 6 bases and J gave up 9 bases; unmatched junction bases: 17. CDR3 in amino acids: CSAKAGTSMRGQYF. The DNA of the CDR3 is TGCAGTGCGAAAGCGGGGACCAGCATGCGAGGGCAGTACTTC.

V is TRBV7-9 and J is TRBJ2-6; D may be TRBD2 (6 bases). V lost 1 base, J lost 3 bases, and 10 bases lay in between. The CDR3 covers 16 residues. The germline V gene has CDR1 SEHNR and CDR2 FQNEAQ (reference sequence). This CDR3 reads CASSLGAGLGANVLTF. CDR3 DNA: TGTGCCAGCAGCTTAGGGGCGGGGCTTGGGGCCAACGTCCTGACTTTC.

V usage is TRBV19 and J usage is TRBJ1-1; no reliable D call. CDR1 is LNHDA and CDR2 is SQIVND in the germline V gene (reference sequence). V lost 3 bases and J 1 base, leaving 9 bases between the germline ends. The CDR3 runs 14 residues. As DNA, the CDR3 is TGTGCCAGTAGTATCCTGGGAGCGAACACTGAAGCTTTCTTT. Its protein product is CASSILGANTEAFF.

The chain couples TRBV20-1 to TRBJ1-3, with D possibly being TRBD1 (6 bases). Per germline, CDR1 DFQATT and CDR2 SNEGSKA (reference sequence). This CDR3 has 14 amino acids. Deletions cut 6 bases from V and 8 bases from J, with 20 bases between. CDR3 in amino acids: CSALGALHMDTIYF. The CDR3 DNA is TGCAGTGCCCTGGGGGCCCTTCACATGGACACCATATATTTT.

The V gene is TRBV19, the J gene TRBJ1-1; D ambiguous. Trimming removed 7 bases at V and 7 bases at J, with 19 bases between. The germline gives CDR1 LNHDA, CDR2 SQIVND (reference sequence). This CDR3 has 14 residues. CDR3 nucleotide sequence: TGTGCCAGTACCCTCCTCGGCCATACGGGTGAAGCTTTCTTT. Amino acid sequence: CASTLLGHTGEAFF. The whole variable domain, filled in from reference TRBV19 and TRBJ1-1, reads DGGITQSPKYLFRKEGQNVTLSCEQNLNHDAMYWYRQDPGQGLRLIYYSQIVNDFQKGDIAEGYSVSREKKESFPLTVTSAQKNPTAFYLCASTLLGHTGEAFFGQGTRLTVV.

Concerning this clonotype itself: Compared with germline, one end of the junction differs, possibly owing to a read error. The J gene is TRBJ1-4, the V gene TRBV19; D is unclear. This CDR3 spans 14 amino acids. The V gene's germline CDR1 is LNHDA and CDR2 SQIVND (reference sequence). CDR3 amino acids: CASSPGWTSEKLFF. The CDR3, as DNA: TGTGCCAGTAGTCCCGGTTGGACTAGTGAAAAACTGTTTTTT.

For the CDR3, the DNA is TGTGCCAGCAGTTTTCGGCAGGGGACTTCACCCCTCCACTTT. It specifies CASSFRQGTSPLHF. This chain links TRBV6-2 or TRBV6-3 with TRBJ1-6, with a tentative D call TRBD1 (6 bases). CDR1 and CDR2 (germline): MNHEY, SVGEGT. The CDR3 runs 14 residues. V lost 4 bases, J lost 9 bases, and 13 bases lay in between.

This clonotype was observed a handful of times. The chain carries TRBV20-1 and TRBJ1-1; D possibly corresponds to TRBD1 (5 bases). The CDR3 is 12 residues long. Germline lookup yields CDR1 DFQATT and CDR2 SNEGSKA (reference sequence). DNA for the CDR3: TGCACCACCGGACACTTGAACACTGAAGCTTTCTTT. It is translated as CTTGHLNTEAFF.

This clonotype was picked up a small number of times. The chain recombines TRBV9 with TRBJ2-5; TRBD2 aligns across 10 bases. The V segment lost 3 bases and the J segment 6 bases; nucleotides outside the gene matches: 8. The CDR3 runs to 15 residues. Germline CDR1 SGDLS, CDR2 YYNGEE. CDR3 bases: TGTGCCAGCAGCGAATCTAGCGGGAGTAGGCAGACCCAGTACTTC. This encodes CASSESSGSRQTQYF.

This clonotype appeared a few times. The junction shows a germline mismatch at one end, possibly a read error. The V call is TRBV10-3, the J call TRBJ1-6; no firm D call. This CDR3 spans 14 amino acids. Germline loops: CDR1 ENHRY, CDR2 SYGVKD. The CDR3, as DNA: TGTGCCAGCAGTCTTTCACGAGAGCCGGGGCCCCTCCACTTT. It yields the protein CASSLSREPGPLHF.

The chain combines TRBV25-1 with TRBJ2-3; possibly TRBD1 for D (5 bases). Trimming took off 3 bases at V and 12 bases at J, with 31 bases between the two ends. This CDR3 is built from 18 residues. Germline V lookup: CDR1 MGHDK, CDR2 SYGVNS. The CDR3 DNA reads as TGTGCCAGCAGTGATAGGAAGGCTGGACACCAGAATTGGTATGTTCAGTATTTT. This codes for CASSDRKAGHQNWYVQYF.

Concerning this clonotype: Because it lacks the conserved phenylalanine or tryptophan at the end, this CDR3 is likely a read error. V usage is TRBV7-9 and J usage is TRBJ2-7, with TRBD2 matching 8 bases. From germline, CDR1 is SEHNR and CDR2 FQNEAQ (reference sequence). The junction had 4 bases not matched to a gene; V was cut back by 8 bases and J by 1 base. The length of the CDR3 is 13 residues. The CDR3 nucleotides are TGTGCCAGCGGAGCTAGCGGGTCCTACGAGCAGTACCTC. Amino acids: CASGASGSYEQYL.

This clonotype was seen repeatedly, ten times or more. The rearrangement joins TRBV7-9 to TRBJ1-5, with a possible D match to TRBD1 (5 bases). The V and J ends lost 3 bases and 7 bases respectively, with 7 bases between them. The CDR3 spans 12 residues. Germline loops: CDR1 SEHNR, CDR2 FQNEAQ (reference sequence). CDR3 DNA sequence: TGTGCCAGCAGCTTCGAGGGGCAGCCCCAGCATTTT. Amino acids: CASSFEGQPQHF.

The chain carries TRBV20-1 and TRBJ1-1; 9 bases match TRBD1. CDR1 DFQATT and CDR2 SNEGSKA come from the germline V gene (reference sequence). There are 14 residues in the CDR3. J was trimmed by 4 bases and V by 0 bases; bases with no gene match: 3. For the CDR3, the DNA is TGCAGTGCTAGAGATGGGACAGGGAGCACTGAAGCTTTCTTT. The encoded protein is CSARDGTGSTEAFF.